This TCR beta chain was identified in a study of blood T cell repertoires in COVID-19. Authors' methods: Amplification of reference gene primers provided the estimated nucleated cell counts. Generated by immunoSEQ multiplex PCR, the TCRdb table keeps only in-frame clones and is missing some. D and trimming were read from the DNA, whereas the V and J calls and clone size are those reported in that table. The table records about 190,000 clones, more than 85% of them present only once. The specimen sequenced was peripheral blood. The sequence derives from a man aged 40-50 years with active or convalescent COVID-19.

CDR3 protein: CASSQGSGRGNYGYTF. CDR3 bases: TGTGCCAGCAGCCAAGGATCCGGTCGGGGGAACTATGGCTACACCTTC. The V and J genes are TRBV3-1 (or the pseudogene TRBV3-2) and TRBJ1-2; maybe TRBD1 (5 bases). Looked up from germline, CDR1 is LGHDT and CDR2 is YNNKEL (reference sequence). V was trimmed by 1 base and J by 2 bases, leaving 14 bases between them. The CDR3 has 16 amino acids.